These 8 T cell receptor beta chains share one sample of origin, sequenced in a study of OX40 agonist ivuxolimab in advanced cancers. TCRdb's table, derived via immunoSEQ multiplex PCR, lists solely in-frame clones and lacks some. This table has 40,000 to 60,000 clones, 81% appearing once. The source material was CD4+ or CD8+ T cells sorted from blood, sampled in a trial of the OX40 agonist ivuxolimab. Every receptor here comes from an adult with an advanced solid tumor such as melanoma, head and neck, liver or kidney cancer.

The rearrangement uses TRBV11-3 and TRBJ2-7; TRBD2 agrees at 8 bases. This CDR3 has 15 residues. The trim removed 5 bases at V and 0 bases at J, leaving 6 bases unmatched. Germline assignment: CDR1 SGHNT and CDR2 YENEEA. DNA for the CDR3: TGTGCCAGCAGCCCCCGGGGGGGGGTCTCCTACGAGCAGTACTTC. Amino acid sequence: CASSPRGGVSYEQYF.

The CDR3: CASSAQGSSYEQYF. DNA for the CDR3: TGTGCCAGCAGCGCTCAGGGGAGTAGCTACGAGCAGTACTTC. This chain links TRBV7-8 with TRBJ2-7; D is perhaps TRBD1 (6 bases). The CDR3 length is 14 residues. V lost 5 bases and J 3 bases, leaving 14 bases between the germline ends. The germline gives CDR1 SGHVS, CDR2 FQNEAQ.

The gene calls are TRBV9 and TRBJ1-6; D call uncertain. The CDR3 is 15 residues long. Germline V CDR1 and CDR2: SGDLS, YYNGEE. Trimming cost V 4 bases and J 4 bases, with 12 bases left between them. The CDR3 sequence: CASSPQDGYNSPLHF. The CDR3 DNA follows: TGTGCCAGCAGCCCCCAAGACGGATATAATTCACCCCTCCACTTT.

V usage is TRBV7-6 and J usage is TRBJ1-4; 12 bases are a match to TRBD1. With 0 bases clipped from V and 4 bases from J, the junction kept 6 bases outside the gene matches. The CDR3 sequence is 18 residues long. CDR1 is SGHVS and CDR2 is FNYEAQ in the germline V gene. The CDR3 protein is CASSLARDRGLGNEKLFF. The DNA of the CDR3 is TGTGCCAGCAGCTTAGCCCGGGACAGGGGGCTTGGTAATGAAAAACTGTTTTTT.

J is TRBJ2-1 and V is TRBV7-9, with TRBD2 matching 7 bases. CDR1 is SEHNR and CDR2 is FQNEAQ in the germline V gene (reference sequence). V trimming: 3 bases; J trimming: 3 bases; junction bases outside the gene matches: 2. This CDR3 has 14 residues. CDR3 sequence (DNA): TGTGCCAGCAGCTTTGGGACTAACTACAATGAGCAGTTCTTC. This gives the protein CASSFGTNYNEQFF.

This chain joins TRBV10-1 and TRBJ2-2; TRBD2 agrees at 9 bases. Germline V gene lookup returns CDR1 WNHNN and CDR2 SYGVQD (reference sequence). CDR3 length: 17 residues. V gave up 2 bases and J gave up 7 bases; unmatched junction bases: 11. The chain's CDR3 is CASSEGAGGTPGGELFF. CDR3 DNA sequence: TGCGCCAGCAGTGAGGGAGCGGGAGGCACCCCAGGCGGGGAGCTGTTTTTT.

This chain uses TRBV6-4 with TRBJ1-5, with TRBD1 matching 8 bases. CDR1 and CDR2 (germline): MRHNA, SNTAGT. The length of the CDR3 is 14 residues. Trimming took 3 bases from V and 10 from J; bases not matched to a gene: 8. The CDR3: CASSEAQGASPQHF. The CDR3 region has the DNA TGTGCCAGCAGTGAGGCGCAGGGGGCTAGTCCCCAGCATTTT.

This clone was observed a few times. The J gene is TRBJ2-2, the V gene TRBV2; 10 bases are shared with TRBD1. CDR1 and CDR2 (germline): SNHLY, FYNNEI. The V gene end was trimmed by 5 bases and the J gene end by 6 bases; junction bases not matched to a gene: 15. There are 18 residues in the CDR3. CDR3 sequence (DNA): TGTGCCAGCAGTCGAGAACCCCTCGGGACAGGGGAGGCCGGGGAGCTGTTTTTT. It yields the protein CASSREPLGTGEAGELFF.